This entry lists 3 T cell receptor beta chains sequenced from one sample in a study of chemoradiotherapy in HPV16-positive cancers. Sequenced by immunoSEQ multiplex PCR; TCRdb stores in-frame clones only, minus some. The repertoire consists of approximately 12,000 clones, with 65% occurring once and the leading ten covering approximately 15%. Sampling was done from a patient who underwent chemoradiotherapy. These receptor sequences come from a human donor with HPV-associated anogenital cancer.

This clone occurred a few times. This chain joins TRBV27 and TRBJ2-7; D gene uncertain. The germline gives CDR1 MNHEY, CDR2 SMNVEV (reference sequence). Trimming shortened V by 7 bases and J by 6 bases, and 19 bases separated the two germline ends. The CDR3 extends over 14 amino acids. CDR3 sequence (DNA): TGTGCCAGCAACCCTGTGGGCGAAACGAGCGAGCAGTACTTC. It is translated as CASNPVGETSEQYF.

This chain connects TRBV5-1 to TRBJ1-4; no firm D call. The ends were cut back, 0 bases at V and 10 bases at J, with 13 bases in the middle. CDR3 length: 14 residues. The germline V gene has CDR1 SGHRS and CDR2 YFSETQ. CDR3 DNA: TGCGCCAGCAGCTTGGACGGGATGGGAGGAAAACTGTTTTTT. Its translation is CASSLDGMGGKLFF. Full variable domain (outside the CDR3, taken from reference TRBV5-1 and TRBJ1-4): KAGVTQTPRYLIKTRGQQVTLSCSPISGHRSVSWYQQTPGQGLQFLFEYFSETQRNKGNFPGRFSGRQFSNSRSEMNVSTLELGDSALYLCASSLDGMGGKLFFGSGTQLSVL.

CDR3 sequence reads: CASSINGIAGNTEAFF. In DNA form, the CDR3 reads TGTGCCAGTAGTATAAACGGGATAGCTGGGAACACTGAAGCTTTCTTT. The chain employs TRBV19 and TRBJ1-1; D not resolved. Deletions cut 2 bases from V and 1 base from J, with 14 bases between. The germline CDR1 and CDR2 sequences are LNHDA and SQIVND (reference sequence). The CDR3 totals 16 residues. The full variable domain, its missing parts supplied by reference TRBV19 and TRBJ1-1, is DGGITQSPKYLFRKEGQNVTLSCEQNLNHDAMYWYRQDPGQGLRLIYYSQIVNDFQKGDIAEGYSVSREKKESFPLTVTSAQKNPTAFYLCASSINGIAGNTEAFFGQGTRLTVV.